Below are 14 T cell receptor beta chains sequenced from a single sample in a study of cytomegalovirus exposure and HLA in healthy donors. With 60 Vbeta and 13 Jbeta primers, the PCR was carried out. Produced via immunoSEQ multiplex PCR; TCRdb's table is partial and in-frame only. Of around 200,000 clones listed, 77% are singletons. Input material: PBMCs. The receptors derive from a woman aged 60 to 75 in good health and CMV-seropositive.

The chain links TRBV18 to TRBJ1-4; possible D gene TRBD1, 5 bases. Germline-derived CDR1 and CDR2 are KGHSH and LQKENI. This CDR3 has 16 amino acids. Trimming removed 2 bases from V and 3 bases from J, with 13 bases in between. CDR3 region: CASSPDRGIANEKLFF. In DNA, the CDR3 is TGTGCCAGCTCACCAGATCGGGGGATAGCTAATGAAAAACTGTTTTTT.

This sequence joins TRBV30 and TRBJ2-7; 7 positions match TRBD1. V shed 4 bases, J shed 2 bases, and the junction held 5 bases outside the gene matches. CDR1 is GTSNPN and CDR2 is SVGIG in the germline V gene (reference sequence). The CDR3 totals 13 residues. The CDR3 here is CAWNHRGTYEQYF. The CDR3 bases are TGTGCCTGGAATCACAGGGGAACCTACGAGCAGTACTTC.

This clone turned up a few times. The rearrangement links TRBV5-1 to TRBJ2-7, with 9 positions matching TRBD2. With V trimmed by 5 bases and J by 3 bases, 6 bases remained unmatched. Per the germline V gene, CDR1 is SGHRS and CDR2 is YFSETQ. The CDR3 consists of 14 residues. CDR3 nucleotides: TGCGCCAGCAGATGGAGCGGGGGGAACTACGAGCAGTACTTC. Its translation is CASRWSGGNYEQYF.

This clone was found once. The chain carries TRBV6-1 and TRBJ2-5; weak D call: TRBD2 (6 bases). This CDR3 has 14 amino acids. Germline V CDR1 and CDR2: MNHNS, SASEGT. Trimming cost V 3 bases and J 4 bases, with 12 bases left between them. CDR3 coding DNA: TGTGCCAGCAGTGAGGGGGGACGGGTAGAGACCCAGTACTTC. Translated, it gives CASSEGGRVETQYF.

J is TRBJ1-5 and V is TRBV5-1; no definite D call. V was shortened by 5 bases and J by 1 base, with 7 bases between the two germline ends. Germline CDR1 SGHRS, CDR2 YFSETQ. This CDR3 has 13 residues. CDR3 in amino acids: CASRSGSNQPQHF. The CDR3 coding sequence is TGCGCCAGCAGATCGGGGAGCAATCAGCCCCAGCATTTT.

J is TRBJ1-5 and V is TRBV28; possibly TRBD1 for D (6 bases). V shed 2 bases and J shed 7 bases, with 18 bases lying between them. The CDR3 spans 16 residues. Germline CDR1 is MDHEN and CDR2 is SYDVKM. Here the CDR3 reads CASSLPPTGWGQPQHF. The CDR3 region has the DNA TGTGCCAGCAGTTTACCGCCAACAGGGTGGGGGCAGCCCCAGCATTTT.

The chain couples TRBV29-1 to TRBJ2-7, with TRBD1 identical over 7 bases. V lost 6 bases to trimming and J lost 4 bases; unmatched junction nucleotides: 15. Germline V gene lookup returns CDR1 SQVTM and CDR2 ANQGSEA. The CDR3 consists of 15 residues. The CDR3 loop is CSVEQTGLRDYEQYF. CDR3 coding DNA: TGCAGCGTAGAACAGACAGGGCTCAGGGATTACGAGCAGTACTTC.

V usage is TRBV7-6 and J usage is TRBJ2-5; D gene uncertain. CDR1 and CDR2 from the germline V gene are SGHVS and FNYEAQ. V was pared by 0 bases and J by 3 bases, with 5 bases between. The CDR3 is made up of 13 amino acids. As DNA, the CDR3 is TGTGCCAGCAGCTTAGCCACAAAAGAGACCCAGTACTTC. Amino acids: CASSLATKETQYF.

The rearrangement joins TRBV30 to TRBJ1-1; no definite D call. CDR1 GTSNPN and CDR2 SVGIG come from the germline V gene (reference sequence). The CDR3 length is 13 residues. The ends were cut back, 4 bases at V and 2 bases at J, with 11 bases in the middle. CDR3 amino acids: CAWTLRGNTEAFF. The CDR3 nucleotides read TGTGCCTGGACCCTACGCGGTAACACTGAAGCTTTCTTT.

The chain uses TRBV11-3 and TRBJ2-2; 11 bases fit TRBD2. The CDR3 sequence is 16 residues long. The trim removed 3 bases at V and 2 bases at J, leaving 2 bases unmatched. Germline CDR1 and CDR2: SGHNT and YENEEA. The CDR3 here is CASSFLAGGNTGELFF. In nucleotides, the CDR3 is TGTGCCAGCAGCTTTCTAGCGGGGGGAAACACCGGGGAGCTGTTTTTT.

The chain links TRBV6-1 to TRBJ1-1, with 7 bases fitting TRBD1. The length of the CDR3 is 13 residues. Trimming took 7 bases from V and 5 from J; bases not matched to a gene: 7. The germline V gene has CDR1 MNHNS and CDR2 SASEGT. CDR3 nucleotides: TGTGCCAGCATTCCACAGGGGCGAACTGAAGCTTTCTTT. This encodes CASIPQGRTEAFF.

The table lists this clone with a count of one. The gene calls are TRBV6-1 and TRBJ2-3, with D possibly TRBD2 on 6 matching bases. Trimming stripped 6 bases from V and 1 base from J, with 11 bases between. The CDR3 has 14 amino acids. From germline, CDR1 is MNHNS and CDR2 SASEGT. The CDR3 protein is CASSTGGGTDTQYF. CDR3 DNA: TGTGCCAGCAGCACAGGAGGGGGCACAGATACGCAGTATTTT.

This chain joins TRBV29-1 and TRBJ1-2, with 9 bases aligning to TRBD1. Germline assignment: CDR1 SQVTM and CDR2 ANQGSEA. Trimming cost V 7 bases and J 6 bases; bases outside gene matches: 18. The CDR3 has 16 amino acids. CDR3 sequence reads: CSAGKLWTGDKNGYTF. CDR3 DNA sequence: TGCAGCGCTGGGAAACTCTGGACAGGGGATAAGAATGGCTACACCTTC. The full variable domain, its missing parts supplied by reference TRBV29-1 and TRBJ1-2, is SAVISQKPSRDICQRGTSLTIQCQVDSQVTMMFWYRQQPGQSLTLIATANQGSEATYESGFVIDKFPISRPNLTFSTLTVSNMSPEDSSIYLCSAGKLWTGDKNGYTFGSGTRLTVV.

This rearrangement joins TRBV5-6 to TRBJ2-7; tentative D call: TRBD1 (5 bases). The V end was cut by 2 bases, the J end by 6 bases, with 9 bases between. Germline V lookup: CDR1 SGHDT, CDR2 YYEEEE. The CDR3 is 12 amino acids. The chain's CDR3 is CASSFGQGEQYF. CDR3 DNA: TGTGCCAGCAGCTTCGGCCAGGGCGAGCAGTACTTC. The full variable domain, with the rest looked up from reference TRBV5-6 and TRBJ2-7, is DAGVTQSPTHLIKTRGQQVTLRCSPKSGHDTVSWYQQALGQGPQFIFQYYEEEERQRGNFPDRFSGHQFPNYSSELNVNALLLGDSALYLCASSFGQGEQYFGPGTRLTVT.